These T cell receptor beta chains were read from a single sample in a study of blood T cells in healthy people across ages. TCRdb re-called the 5' RACE reads through MiXCR, storing one row per CDR3 protein. The table lists 850,000 to 1,100,000 distinct CDR3 sequences, about two fifths of them singletons, with around 12% in the top ten. The sample comprised blood. The receptors shown here come from a man aged 18-30 years in good health. CDR3s include the opening cysteine and the closing phenylalanine or tryptophan. The D gene is left open where the match is weak. Not every row has a clone size; where given, it reads once, few, many or a size class.

CDR3 DNA: TGTGCCAGCAGTTTAGAAAGCGGGGAGACAGATACGCAGTATTTT; CDR3 protein: CASSLESGETDTQYF; clone size: few; J gene: TRBJ2-3; V gene: TRBV28; D gene: TRBD2
CDR3 DNA: TGTGCCAGCAGCTCCCCTAGGGTTAGGCAAAATGAGCAGTTCTTC; CDR3 protein: CASSSPRVRQNEQFF; clone size: few; J gene: TRBJ2-1; V gene: TRBV7-3; D gene: NA
CDR3 DNA: TGCGCCAGCAGAACAGGCACAGATACGCAGTATTTT; CDR3 protein: CASRTGTDTQYF; clone size: many; J gene: TRBJ2-3; V gene: TRBV5-1; D gene: NA
CDR3 DNA: TGTGCCAGCAGCCAAGCGGGGCGTTATGGCTACACCTTC; CDR3 protein: CASSQAGRYGYTF; clone size: many; J gene: TRBJ1-2; V gene: TRBV14; D gene: NA
CDR3 DNA: TGCGCCAACAGCTTCCATCGGGACACCGGGAGAGACAATGAGCAGTTCTTC; CDR3 protein: CANSFHRDTGRDNEQFF; clone size: NA; J gene: TRBJ2-1; V gene: TRBV5-1; D gene: NA
CDR3 DNA: TGTGCCAGCAGTTACTCTGTTCGAGGGGATAGCAATCAGCCCCAGCATTTT; CDR3 protein: CASSYSVRGDSNQPQHF; clone size: NA; J gene: TRBJ1-5; V gene: TRBV6-6; D gene: NA
CDR3 DNA: TGCGCCAGCAGCCAAGAAGGCACAGATACGCAGTATTTT; CDR3 protein: CASSQEGTDTQYF; clone size: many; J gene: TRBJ2-3; V gene: TRBV4-3; D gene: NA
CDR3 DNA: TGTGCCATCAGTGAGAAGACAGGGTTGGAGACCCAGTACTTC; CDR3 protein: CAISEKTGLETQYF; clone size: many; J gene: TRBJ2-5; V gene: TRBV10-3; D gene: TRBD1
CDR3 DNA: TGTGCCAGCTCACCCTGGGGGGCTACGCCTTGGACCTACAATGAGCAGTTCTTC; CDR3 protein: CASSPWGATPWTYNEQFF; clone size: few; J gene: TRBJ2-1; V gene: TRBV18; D gene: NA
CDR3 DNA: TGTGCCACCAGCATCCTCCAAGAGACCCAGTACTTC; CDR3 protein: CATSILQETQYF; clone size: few; J gene: TRBJ2-5; V gene: TRBV15; D gene: NA
CDR3 DNA: TGTACCAGCAGTGACTCATGGTGGTACGAGCAGTACTTC; CDR3 protein: CTSSDSWWYEQYF; clone size: NA; J gene: TRBJ2-7; V gene: TRBV6-2/TRBV6-3; D gene: NA
CDR3 DNA: TGCGCCAGCAGCCTTCTCTCGCCGGATAACACTGAAGCTTTCTTT; CDR3 protein: CASSLLSPDNTEAFF; clone size: NA; J gene: TRBJ1-1; V gene: TRBV5-1; D gene: NA
CDR3 DNA: TGTGCCAGCAGCCAAGTAAACACCGGGGAGCTGTTTTTT; CDR3 protein: CASSQVNTGELFF; clone size: NA; J gene: TRBJ2-2; V gene: TRBV14; D gene: NA
CDR3 DNA: TGTGCCAGCACCCTTCGGGGAATCTCCTACAATGAGCAGTTCTTC; CDR3 protein: CASTLRGISYNEQFF; clone size: NA; J gene: TRBJ2-1; V gene: TRBV2; D gene: NA
CDR3 DNA: TGTGCCAGCAGCTTGTCAGGGGACAGGTCCTACGAGCAGTACTTC; CDR3 protein: CASSLSGDRSYEQYF; clone size: NA; J gene: TRBJ2-7; V gene: TRBV5-5; D gene: TRBD1
CDR3 DNA: TGCGCCAGCAGCTTGGCGGAGAGGGGGCAACAGTTCTTC; CDR3 protein: CASSLAERGQQFF; clone size: NA; J gene: TRBJ2-1; V gene: TRBV5-1; D gene: TRBD1
CDR3 DNA: TGCGCCAGCAGCCAAGATAAGGGGCGCACCATATATTTT; CDR3 protein: CASSQDKGRTIYF; clone size: NA; J gene: TRBJ1-3; V gene: TRBV4-3; D gene: NA
CDR3 DNA: TGTGCCAGCAGTTCCAACAATAATGAAAAACTGTTTTTT; CDR3 protein: CASSSNNNEKLFF; clone size: NA; J gene: TRBJ1-4; V gene: TRBV27; D gene: NA
CDR3 DNA: TGTGCCAGCACCAACAGGGGATCATACAATGAGCAGTTCTTC; CDR3 protein: CASTNRGSYNEQFF; clone size: many; J gene: TRBJ2-1; V gene: TRBV6-2/TRBV6-3; D gene: TRBD1
CDR3 DNA: TGTGCCAGCAGCCATAGACAGGGAATGGGCACCGGGGAGCTGTTTTTT; CDR3 protein: CASSHRQGMGTGELFF; clone size: NA; J gene: TRBJ2-2; V gene: TRBV4-2; D gene: TRBD1
CDR3 DNA: TGTGCCAGCAGTCCGAACCAGGGTAGCGAAGATACGCAGTATTTT; CDR3 protein: CASSPNQGSEDTQYF; clone size: NA; J gene: TRBJ2-3; V gene: TRBV7-7; D gene: NA
CDR3 DNA: TGTGCCATCAGTGGGGGGACACGTGAAAAACTGTTTTTT; CDR3 protein: CAISGGTREKLFF; clone size: NA; J gene: TRBJ1-4; V gene: TRBV10-3; D gene: NA
CDR3 DNA: TGCAGTGCCCTCACCGACAGGGGGCTAGAGTACACCGGGGAGCTGTTTTTT; CDR3 protein: CSALTDRGLEYTGELFF; clone size: NA; J gene: TRBJ2-2; V gene: TRBV20-1; D gene: TRBD1
CDR3 DNA: TGTGCCAGCAGTTACCGGATCCGGGACAGGGGTTTCAGGCCAGATACGCAGTATTTT; CDR3 protein: CASSYRIRDRGFRPDTQYF; clone size: NA; J gene: TRBJ2-3; V gene: TRBV6-5; D gene: TRBD1
CDR3 DNA: TGCAGTGCTAGAGATCCGGGAAGCACTGAAGCTTTCTTT; CDR3 protein: CSARDPGSTEAFF; clone size: NA; J gene: TRBJ1-1; V gene: TRBV20-1; D gene: NA
CDR3 DNA: TGCGCCAGCAGCCAAGATCCATCCAGGGGATATGAGCAGTTCTTC; CDR3 protein: CASSQDPSRGYEQFF; clone size: NA; J gene: TRBJ2-1; V gene: TRBV4-3; D gene: NA
CDR3 DNA: TGTGCCAGCAGCCAAGAAGGAATAACGGTAGCTAACTATGGCTACACCTTC; CDR3 protein: CASSQEGITVANYGYTF; clone size: many; J gene: TRBJ1-2; V gene: TRBV4-2; D gene: NA
CDR3 DNA: TGCAGTGCTAGTGAACAATCGGGGTACGAGCAGTACTTC; CDR3 protein: CSASEQSGYEQYF; clone size: NA; J gene: TRBJ2-7; V gene: TRBV20-1; D gene: NA
CDR3 DNA: TGCAGCTTACAGGGGGACACTGAAGCTTTCTTT; CDR3 protein: CSLQGDTEAFF; clone size: few; J gene: TRBJ1-1; V gene: TRBV20-1; D gene: TRBD1
CDR3 DNA: TGTGCCAGCAGTACCCACCGTTACAATGAGCAGTTCTTC; CDR3 protein: CASSTHRYNEQFF; clone size: NA; J gene: TRBJ2-1; V gene: TRBV6-6; D gene: NA
CDR3 DNA: TGTGCCATCAGCGATCCCGGTCGGGACCAAATTCAGTACTTC; CDR3 protein: CAISDPGRDQIQYF; clone size: NA; J gene: TRBJ2-4; V gene: TRBV10-3; D gene: NA
CDR3 DNA: TGTGCCAGCAGCTTAGGACTAGCGGGCTCTGAGCAGTTCTTC; CDR3 protein: CASSLGLAGSEQFF; clone size: few; J gene: TRBJ2-1; V gene: TRBV7-2; D gene: TRBD2
CDR3 DNA: TGTGCCAGCAGCTTAGGACCTATGAACACTGAAGCTTTCTTT; CDR3 protein: CASSLGPMNTEAFF; clone size: many; J gene: TRBJ1-1; V gene: TRBV7-2; D gene: NA
CDR3 DNA: TGCAGTGCCAACAAACAGGGGGCTGTTGAAAAACTGTTTTTT; CDR3 protein: CSANKQGAVEKLFF; clone size: few; J gene: TRBJ1-4; V gene: TRBV20-1; D gene: TRBD1
CDR3 DNA: TGTGCCAGCAATTTAAAGGGGGCGGACTATGGCTACACCTTC; CDR3 protein: CASNLKGADYGYTF; clone size: NA; J gene: TRBJ1-2; V gene: TRBV12-3/TRBV12-4; D gene: TRBD1
CDR3 DNA: TGTGCCAGCAGCTTAGCGCGGGACACCTCTGGAAACACCATATATTTT; CDR3 protein: CASSLARDTSGNTIYF; clone size: NA; J gene: TRBJ1-3; V gene: TRBV7-9; D gene: NA
CDR3 DNA: TGTGCCAGCAGTTCCCCCCGTGGGACTAGCGGGGCGCAACCCTACGAGCAGTACTTC; CDR3 protein: CASSSPRGTSGAQPYEQYF; clone size: NA; J gene: TRBJ2-7; V gene: TRBV28; D gene: TRBD2
CDR3 DNA: TGCGCCAGCAGCCAAGGTAGTGACTCCTACAATGAGCAGTTCTTC; CDR3 protein: CASSQGSDSYNEQFF; clone size: NA; J gene: TRBJ2-1; V gene: TRBV4-1; D gene: NA
CDR3 DNA: TGTGCCAGCAGCTTTTCGAGCCAGGGAGATGGCTACACCTTC; CDR3 protein: CASSFSSQGDGYTF; clone size: NA; J gene: TRBJ1-2; V gene: TRBV7-9; D gene: NA
CDR3 DNA: TGTGCCAGCAGTTTAGGGGAAAAGGGTCAGCCCCAGCATTTT; CDR3 protein: CASSLGEKGQPQHF; clone size: NA; J gene: TRBJ1-5; V gene: TRBV12-3/TRBV12-4; D gene: NA
CDR3 DNA: TGTGCCAGCAGTTACTCCACTAGCGGGGGGCCTAAGGTCTCCGGGGAGCTGTTTTTT; CDR3 protein: CASSYSTSGGPKVSGELFF; clone size: NA; J gene: TRBJ2-2; V gene: TRBV6-5; D gene: TRBD2
CDR3 DNA: TGTGCCAGCAGCTACGCCTGGAGGACCTACAATGAGCAGTTCTTC; CDR3 protein: CASSYAWRTYNEQFF; clone size: few; J gene: TRBJ2-1; V gene: TRBV7-9; D gene: NA
CDR3 DNA: TGCGCCAGCAGCCAAGGAGTTAGCCTAGCCTACGAGCAGTACTTC; CDR3 protein: CASSQGVSLAYEQYF; clone size: many; J gene: TRBJ2-7; V gene: TRBV4-3; D gene: NA
CDR3 DNA: TGTGCCAGCCCTAGGACTAGCGGCTACAATGAGCAGTTCTTC; CDR3 protein: CASPRTSGYNEQFF; clone size: NA; J gene: TRBJ2-1; V gene: TRBV2; D gene: TRBD2
CDR3 DNA: TGCAGTGCCACGACAGGGGTGCGACATGGCTACACCTTC; CDR3 protein: CSATTGVRHGYTF; clone size: NA; J gene: TRBJ1-2; V gene: TRBV20-1; D gene: TRBD1
CDR3 DNA: TGTGCCAGCAGTCGGGACAGGGCGGACACTGAAGCTTTCTTT; CDR3 protein: CASSRDRADTEAFF; clone size: NA; J gene: TRBJ1-1; V gene: TRBV27; D gene: TRBD1
CDR3 DNA: TGTGCCAGCAGCCCAAGACCCGGACTAGCGGGGGGGTCAGGAACAGATACGCAGTATTTT; CDR3 protein: CASSPRPGLAGGSGTDTQYF; clone size: few; J gene: TRBJ2-3; V gene: TRBV9; D gene: TRBD2
CDR3 DNA: TGCGCCAGCAGCTTGTCGGCAGGGGGGACCACTGAAGCTTTCTTT; CDR3 protein: CASSLSAGGTTEAFF; clone size: NA; J gene: TRBJ1-1; V gene: TRBV5-1; D gene: TRBD1
CDR3 DNA: TGTGCCAGCAGCGTTGGGGGCAGGGCCACTGAAGCTTTCTTT; CDR3 protein: CASSVGGRATEAFF; clone size: NA; J gene: TRBJ1-1; V gene: TRBV9; D gene: NA
CDR3 DNA: TGTGCCAGCAGCTTAAAGGACGGTAGCAATCAGCCCCAGCATTTT; CDR3 protein: CASSLKDGSNQPQHF; clone size: NA; J gene: TRBJ1-5; V gene: TRBV7-3; D gene: NA
CDR3 DNA: TGTGCCACCAGTGACCCCAGACTAGGAGATACGCAGTATTTT; CDR3 protein: CATSDPRLGDTQYF; clone size: NA; J gene: TRBJ2-3; V gene: TRBV24-1; D gene: NA
CDR3 DNA: TGTGCCAGCAGCCCCCGAGGGGGCCTTGGGACAGGGCTTGTGGAAGACTATGGCTACACCTTC; CDR3 protein: CASSPRGGLGTGLVEDYGYTF; clone size: once; J gene: TRBJ1-2; V gene: TRBV9; D gene: TRBD1
CDR3 DNA: TGTGCCATCCCGATTGAAGGAAGGTCTCTTACTTGGACAGATACGCAGTATTTT; CDR3 protein: CAIPIEGRSLTWTDTQYF; clone size: NA; J gene: TRBJ2-3; V gene: TRBV6-7; D gene: NA
CDR3 DNA: TGTGCCAGCAGCTTATACCATGGACATCCTGAAGCTTTCTTT; CDR3 protein: CASSLYHGHPEAFF; clone size: NA; J gene: TRBJ1-1; V gene: TRBV7-3; D gene: NA